This T cell receptor (beta chain) derives from a study of blood T cell repertoires in COVID-19. Clones were read by immunoSEQ multiplex PCR, and TCRdb kept only the in-frame ones, dropping some. This sample yields more than 250,000 clones, of which about four fifths are seen a single time; about 5% belongs to the top ten. This clone was observed once. The clonotype was recovered from a man aged 40-50 years who had been exposed to COVID-19. Sequencing was performed on PBMCs or T cells enriched from blood (not recorded which).

CDR3 DNA sequence: TGTGCCAGCCTGGGACAGGGGCGCGTGCATGGCTACACCTTC. It translates to CASLGQGRVHGYTF. V and J are TRBV2 and TRBJ1-2; 10 bases align to TRBD1. The V segment lost 8 bases and the J segment 6 bases; nucleotides outside the gene matches: 9. Germline V gene sequence: CDR1 SNHLY, CDR2 FYNNEI. The CDR3 extends over 14 amino acids.